The next 21 T cell receptor beta chains were all read from a single sample in a study of CD8+ T cells in alopecia areata. Extracted from the samples, RNA was reverse transcribed into cDNA to serve as the sequencing template. This table comes from immunoSEQ multiplex PCR, and its TCRdb copy is limited to in-frame clones, with some not included. The repertoire holds over 150,000 clones, with approximately 62% as singletons. This sample comprised CD4+ T cells sorted from blood, obtained at week 0. The receptors were gathered from a human donor with alopecia areata.

The V call is TRBV30, the J call TRBJ2-1; 8 bases are shared with TRBD1. Germline V lookup: CDR1 GTSNPN, CDR2 SVGIG (reference sequence). After removal of 0 bases from V and 6 bases from J, the junction contained 4 bases not matched to a gene. The CDR3 loop spans 14 amino acids. In DNA, the CDR3 is TGTGCCTGGAGTGTTCGGGACAGGACCAATGAGCAGTTCTTC. Residues: CAWSVRDRTNEQFF. Complete variable domain (other parts from reference TRBV30 and TRBJ2-1): SQTIHQWPATLVQPVGSPLSLECTVEGTSNPNLYWYRQAAGRGLQLLFYSVGIGQISSEVPQNLSASRPQDRQFILSSKKLLLSDSGFYLCAWSVRDRTNEQFFGPGTRLTVL.

Worth noting for this clone: This CDR3 is also generated by other DNA sequences in the sample. This chain connects TRBV5-1 to TRBJ1-1, with D unresolved. Looked up from germline, CDR1 is SGHRS and CDR2 is YFSETQ. Deletions cut 0 bases from V and 1 base from J, with 4 bases between. The CDR3 sequence is 13 residues long. CDR3 nucleotide sequence: TGCGCCAGCAGCTTGGCAGGGAACACTGAAGCTTTCTTT. Translation gives CASSLAGNTEAFF.

The V gene is TRBV5-1, the J gene TRBJ2-5; D possibly corresponds to TRBD1 (5 bases). Germline CDR1 reads SGHRS; CDR2 reads YFSETQ. Trimming left V 3 bases short and J 5 bases short, with 11 bases between. This CDR3 has 13 residues. The CDR3 DNA sequence: TGCGCCAGCAGCTGGCAGGGTAGCGAGACCCAGTACTTC. Translated, it gives CASSWQGSETQYF. The variable domain in full, completed from reference TRBV5-1 and TRBJ2-5, reads KAGVTQTPRYLIKTRGQQVTLSCSPISGHRSVSWYQQTPGQGLQFLFEYFSETQRNKGNFPGRFSGRQFSNSRSEMNVSTLELGDSALYLCASSWQGSETQYFGPGTRLLVL.

V gene TRBV15 combines with J gene TRBJ1-2; D is undetermined. The germline V gene encodes CDR1 LNHNV and CDR2 YYDKDF (reference sequence). The ends were cut back, 0 bases at V and 4 bases at J, with 9 bases in the middle. The CDR3 extends over 14 amino acids. The CDR3 sequence is CATSRDRKGYGYTF. The CDR3 DNA follows: TGTGCCACCAGCAGAGATCGAAAGGGCTATGGCTACACCTTC.

This clone has only a few counts. The chain employs TRBV29-1 and TRBJ1-1; a possible D gene is TRBD1 (5 bases). This CDR3 is built from 12 residues. Germline V gives CDR1 SQVTM, CDR2 ANQGSEA. With 2 bases removed from V and 5 bases from J, the gap between germline ends came to 9 bases. CDR3 in DNA: TGCAGCGTTGAAAGGGAGGGGACTGAAGCTTTCTTT. The encoded protein is CSVEREGTEAFF.

The chain is built from TRBV4-3 and TRBJ1-2, with D hard to call. The CDR3 has 15 residues. V was clipped by 3 bases and J by 0 bases, with 11 bases between them. The germline gives CDR1 LGHNA, CDR2 YSLEER. CDR3 sequence reads: CASSQMYDTNYGYTF. The DNA for the CDR3 is TGCGCCAGCAGCCAGATGTACGACACTAACTATGGCTACACCTTC.

The chain has TRBV6-1 and TRBJ1-1; no clear D. CDR1 is MNHNS, CDR2 SASEGT, per germline. The CDR3 runs 12 residues. The V gene lost 10 bases and the J gene lost 0 bases, with 9 bases spanning the gap. The chain's CDR3 is CATYRVNTEAFF. In DNA form, the CDR3 reads TGTGCCACCTATAGGGTGAACACTGAAGCTTTCTTT.

The V and J genes are TRBV5-1 and TRBJ2-3; D tentatively reads TRBD1 or TRBD2 (6 bases each). The CDR3 has 15 residues. Germline CDR1 and CDR2: SGHRS and YFSETQ. Trimming took 0 bases from V and 2 from J, leaving 10 bases between them. CDR3 protein: CASSLVGGHTDTQYF. In nucleotides, the CDR3 is TGCGCCAGCAGCTTGGTGGGGGGCCACACAGATACGCAGTATTTT. Full variable domain (remainder filled in from reference TRBV5-1 and TRBJ2-3): KAGVTQTPRYLIKTRGQQVTLSCSPISGHRSVSWYQQTPGQGLQFLFEYFSETQRNKGNFPGRFSGRQFSNSRSEMNVSTLELGDSALYLCASSLVGGHTDTQYFGPGTRLTVL.

This clone was picked up many times. This chain links TRBV28 with TRBJ1-1; D perhaps matches TRBD1 (5 bases). This CDR3 is 14 amino acids long. Deletions cut 8 bases from V and 2 bases from J, with 15 bases between. Germline-derived CDR1 and CDR2 are MDHEN and SYDVKM. The CDR3 loop reads CASAGGALNTEAFF. CDR3 DNA: TGTGCCAGCGCGGGCGGGGCCTTAAACACTGAAGCTTTCTTT.

The rearrangement links TRBV15 to TRBJ2-7, with 8 bases fitting TRBD1. V dropped 8 bases and J dropped 4; count of bases not matched to a gene: 7. This CDR3 comprises 13 residues. The germline CDR1 and CDR2 sequences are LNHNV and YYDKDF (reference sequence). This CDR3 reads CATQDRGSYEQYF. CDR3 nucleotide sequence: TGTGCCACCCAAGACAGGGGATCTTACGAGCAGTACTTC. The full variable domain, in which reference TRBV15 and TRBJ2-7 provide the parts outside the CDR3, is DAMVIQNPRYQVTQFGKPVTLSCSQTLNHNVMYWYQQKSSQAPKLLFHYYDKDFNNEADTPDNFQSRRPNTSFCFLDIRSPGLGDTAMYLCATQDRGSYEQYFGPGTRLTVT.

The chain uses TRBV30 and TRBJ1-5; D is uncertain. Trimming cost V 5 bases and J 5 bases, with 13 bases left between them. Germline lookup yields CDR1 GTSNPN and CDR2 SVGIG (reference sequence). The CDR3 contains 13 residues. This CDR3 is CAWGQSGDQPQHF. In DNA form, the CDR3 reads TGTGCCTGGGGTCAGAGTGGGGATCAGCCCCAGCATTTT.

The V and J genes are TRBV2 and TRBJ2-1, with TRBD1 matching over 8 bases. J gave up 6 bases and V 5 bases, and 9 bases lay outside the gene matches. From germline, CDR1 is SNHLY and CDR2 FYNNEI. The CDR3 is 15 residues long. The DNA for the CDR3 is TGTGCCAGCAGTTCAGGACAGGGAGTGGGCAATGAGCAGTTCTTC. Translation: CASSSGQGVGNEQFF.

The V and J genes are TRBV4-1 and TRBJ1-2; TRBD1 agrees at 9 bases. J lost 1 base, V lost 3 bases, and 9 bases had no gene match. Germline V gene lookup returns CDR1 MGHRA and CDR2 YSYEKL. There are 17 residues in the CDR3. The CDR3 sequence: CASSHQTGTGNNYGYTF. For the CDR3, the DNA is TGCGCCAGCAGCCATCAGACCGGGACAGGGAATAACTATGGCTACACCTTC.

The chain uses TRBV30 and TRBJ2-5; D not certain. Trimming cost V 0 bases and J 2 bases, with 7 bases left between them. CDR1 GTSNPN and CDR2 SVGIG come from the germline V gene (reference sequence). This CDR3 has 13 amino acids. The CDR3 DNA reads as TGTGCCTGGAGTGTGCCGGAACAAGAGACCCAGTACTTC. Translating gives CAWSVPEQETQYF.

The chain combines TRBV30 with TRBJ2-1; TRBD2 might be the D (5 bases). The germline V gene encodes CDR1 GTSNPN and CDR2 SVGIG (reference sequence). V was shortened by 1 base and J by 0 bases, with 13 bases between the two germline ends. The CDR3 contains 16 residues. The CDR3 sequence: CAWSASESGSYNEQFF. The CDR3 nucleotides are TGTGCCTGGAGTGCTTCTGAGAGCGGCTCCTACAATGAGCAGTTCTTC.

This clone has only a few counts. The CDR3 loop is CASSPGAGGELQETQYF. CDR3 coding DNA: TGTGCCAGCAGCCCCGGAGCTGGGGGGGAACTCCAAGAGACCCAGTACTTC. This rearrangement joins TRBV7-2 to TRBJ2-5; 7 nucleotides match TRBD2. This CDR3 contains 17 residues. Germline V gene data show CDR1 as SGHTA and CDR2 as FQGNSA. V lost 5 bases to trimming and J lost 1 base; unmatched junction nucleotides: 13.

This sequence joins TRBV29-1 and TRBJ1-4; TRBD1 might be the D (6 bases). Germline values: CDR1 SQVTM, CDR2 ANQGSEA. Trimming pared 3 bases from V and 5 bases from J, leaving 10 bases between. The length of the CDR3 is 13 residues. This CDR3 reads CSVDVGGNEKLFF. CDR3 coding DNA: TGCAGCGTTGATGTAGGGGGGAATGAAAAACTGTTTTTT.

The chain recombines TRBV4-1 with TRBJ1-1, with a weak D call TRBD1 (5 bases). The ends were cut back, 0 bases at V and 7 bases at J, with 12 bases in the middle. The germline CDR1 and CDR2 sequences are MGHRA and YSYEKL. The CDR3 totals 14 residues. Written as DNA, the CDR3 is TGCGCCAGCAGCCAAGAAGAGGGGTTAGGTGAAGCTTTCTTT. This gives the protein CASSQEEGLGEAFF.

This clone was seen only a few times. V and J are TRBV10-3 and TRBJ1-1; no reliable D call. The V gene's germline CDR1 is ENHRY and CDR2 SYGVKD. V dropped 2 bases and J dropped 3 bases, with 4 bases sitting between them. The CDR3 has 12 amino acids. CDR3 region: CAISERDTEAFF. In nucleotides, the CDR3 is TGTGCCATCAGTGAGCGGGACACTGAAGCTTTCTTT.

This clone was recorded only once. The rearrangement links TRBV5-1 to TRBJ2-1; TRBD1 agrees at 10 bases. Germline V gene lookup returns CDR1 SGHRS and CDR2 YFSETQ. Germline trimming cut 0 bases from V and 6 bases from J; bases unmatched to any gene: 3. The length of the CDR3 is 15 residues. This CDR3 is CASSLEGQGPNEQFF. The DNA for the CDR3 is TGCGCCAGCAGCTTGGAGGGACAGGGGCCCAATGAGCAGTTCTTC.

In this sample, this clone turned up a few times. The chain joins TRBV30 to TRBJ2-5; 7 positions agree with TRBD1. V gave up 8 bases and J gave up 1 base; unmatched junction bases: 4. Germline-derived CDR1 and CDR2 are GTSNPN and SVGIG (reference sequence). This CDR3 is 12 amino acids long. The CDR3 DNA reads TGTGCCGCAGGACAGGCCCAAGAGACCCAGTACTTC. This translates into CAAGQAQETQYF.